The 28 T cell receptor beta chains below all came from one sample that was sequenced in a study of T-cell reconstitution after alpha-beta-depleted transplantation in children. As it was prepared, the TCRbeta library received unique molecular identifiers. One entry per CDR3 protein, called by TCRdb with MiXCR from the PCR reads. The sample holds 250,000 to 350,000 distinct CDR3 sequences, about 10% seen once. The source was PBMCs from the stem cell graft donor, collected from the stem cell graft. Receptors were obtained from a human donor who donated a stem cell graft to a child with SCID.

This rearrangement joins TRBV5-1 to TRBJ2-1, with D uncertain. The CDR3 is made up of 13 amino acids. V dropped 0 bases and J dropped 8 bases, with 9 bases sitting between them. Per the germline V gene, CDR1 is SGHRS and CDR2 is YFSETQ. Written as DNA, the CDR3 is TGCGCCAGCAGCTTGGATGGGCGAGATGAGCAGTTCTTC. Its protein is CASSLDGRDEQFF.

V and J are TRBV5-1 and TRBJ2-7; a weak D match, TRBD2 (6 bases). The germline gives CDR1 SGHRS, CDR2 YFSETQ. Trimming removed 4 bases at V and 4 bases at J, with 15 bases between. The CDR3 spans 14 residues. In DNA form, the CDR3 reads TGCGCCAGCAGCCCGGAGGGACCCAGATACGAGCAGTACTTC. Protein sequence: CASSPEGPRYEQYF.

In this sample, this clonotype turned up a few times. The rearrangement uses TRBV6-2 or TRBV6-3 and TRBJ1-2; TRBD1 might be the D (6 bases). Trimming took 2 bases from V and 5 from J, leaving 15 bases between them. This CDR3 region has 15 residues. Germline CDR1 MNHEY, CDR2 SVGEGT. The CDR3 sequence: CASSYPGQGVYGYTF. Here the CDR3 DNA reads TGTGCCAGCAGTTACCCGGGACAAGGGGTGTATGGCTACACCTTC.

This clonotype was counted between two and nine times. The chain carries TRBV11-2 and TRBJ1-1; possible D gene TRBD1, 5 bases. Germline V CDR1 and CDR2: SGHAT, FQNNGV. V lost 5 bases and J 4 bases, leaving 23 bases between the germline ends. This CDR3 has 17 residues. The CDR3 DNA is TGTGCCAGCAGCGCCCCCGGGACTAGCGGATTTCGCACTGAAGCTTTCTTT. Protein sequence: CASSAPGTSGFRTEAFF.

This clonotype has ten or more counts. CDR3 sequence reads: CASSILAPGTSNTGELFF. CDR3 in DNA: TGTGCCAGCAGTATCCTGGCCCCCGGGACGTCGAACACCGGGGAGCTGTTTTTT. The rearrangement joins TRBV6-2 or TRBV6-3 to TRBJ2-2; D assignment may be TRBD1 or TRBD2 (5 bases each). V lost 5 bases and J 0 bases, leaving 19 bases between the germline ends. The germline V gene has CDR1 MNHEY and CDR2 SVGEGT. This CDR3 contains 18 residues.

This clonotype came up a few times. The V call is TRBV5-1, the J call TRBJ2-1, with TRBD2 matching over 9 bases. Trimming removed 0 bases from V and 4 bases from J; junction bases left unmatched: 8. This CDR3 region has 17 residues. CDR1 and CDR2 from the germline V gene are SGHRS and YFSETQ. CDR3 in DNA: TGCGCCAGCAGCTTGGTGACGGCGGGGGGGCTTTACAATGAGCAGTTCTTC. The encoded protein is CASSLVTAGGLYNEQFF. The full variable domain, in which reference TRBV5-1 and TRBJ2-1 provide the parts outside the CDR3, is KAGVTQTPRYLIKTRGQQVTLSCSPISGHRSVSWYQQTPGQGLQFLFEYFSETQRNKGNFPGRFSGRQFSNSRSEMNVSTLELGDSALYLCASSLVTAGGLYNEQFFGPGTRLTVL.

The sample holds many counts of this clonotype. CDR3 loop: CASSRDYQETQYF. CDR3 DNA: TGCGCCAGCAGTCGGGACTACCAAGAGACCCAGTACTTC. The gene calls are TRBV10-1 and TRBJ2-5, with a weak D call TRBD2 (6 bases). This CDR3 spans 13 amino acids. Trimming shortened V by 5 bases and J by 0 bases, and 7 bases separated the two germline ends. Looked up from germline, CDR1 is WNHNN and CDR2 is SYGVQD (reference sequence).

The table lists this clonotype with many counts. The V gene is TRBV3-1, the J gene TRBJ1-1; tentatively, D is TRBD1 (5 bases). Per the germline V gene, CDR1 is LGHDT and CDR2 is YNNKEL (reference sequence). Trimming removed 2 bases at V and 3 bases at J, with 19 bases between. The CDR3 is 17 residues long. CDR3 protein: CASSQYGEWGDDTEAFF. The DNA of the CDR3 is TGTGCCAGCAGCCAATATGGGGAGTGGGGGGACGACACTGAAGCTTTCTTT.

This clonotype was detected only a few times. The rearrangement uses TRBV12-3 or TRBV12-4 and TRBJ2-1; D remains ambiguous. This CDR3 is 13 amino acids long. The ends were cut back, 1 base at V and 9 bases at J, with 10 bases in the middle. The CDR3 DNA is TGTGCCAGCAGTTTAGGGGAAGGGTTTGAGCAGTTCTTC. It yields the protein CASSLGEGFEQFF.

This clonotype was picked up a small number of times. The chain joins TRBV5-1 to TRBJ2-5; D is uncertain. Trimming took 3 bases from V and 1 from J, leaving 7 bases between them. CDR3 length equals 13 residues. Germline V gene data show CDR1 as SGHRS and CDR2 as YFSETQ. The CDR3 protein is CASSSYSQETQYF. CDR3 sequence (DNA): TGCGCCAGCAGCTCCTACAGCCAAGAGACCCAGTACTTC.

Only a few counts were recorded for this clonotype. This sequence joins TRBV5-1 and TRBJ2-1, with 9 bases fitting TRBD2. Losses at the gene ends were 0 bases for V and 6 bases for J; bases not matched to a gene: 7. Per the germline V gene, CDR1 is SGHRS and CDR2 is YFSETQ. There are 16 residues in the CDR3. In nucleotides, the CDR3 is TGCGCCAGCAGCTTGGTAGCGGGGGAGCGCTTCAATGAGCAGTTCTTC. Protein product: CASSLVAGERFNEQFF.

This clonotype was seen more than once but under ten times. This chain links TRBV5-1 with TRBJ2-7, with TRBD2 identical over 9 bases. The CDR3 extends over 16 amino acids. Germline CDR1 SGHRS, CDR2 YFSETQ. After removal of 4 bases from V and 7 bases from J, the junction contained 15 bases not matched to a gene. CDR3 in amino acids: CASSKPMGSGGDEQYF. The CDR3 DNA reads TGCGCCAGCAGCAAGCCGATGGGTAGCGGGGGTGATGAGCAGTACTTC.

The V and J genes are TRBV6-5 and TRBJ2-7; no definite D call. The CDR3 has 15 residues. V was cut by 6 bases and J by 1 base, with 16 bases left in between. The germline V gene has CDR1 MNHEY and CDR2 SVGAGI. The DNA for the CDR3 is TGTGCCAGCAGAACCTTTCCAGGAAAGTCCTACGAGCAGTACTTC. This gives the protein CASRTFPGKSYEQYF.

The table lists this clonotype with a few counts. The V and J genes are TRBV15 and TRBJ2-3, with 7 positions matching TRBD2. This CDR3 is 15 amino acids long. From germline, CDR1 is LNHNV and CDR2 YYDKDF (reference sequence). J gave up 7 bases and V 4 bases, and 11 bases lay outside the gene matches. The chain's CDR3 is CATSKSREALYTQYF. The CDR3, as DNA: TGTGCCACCAGCAAATCTCGGGAGGCTCTCTATACGCAGTATTTT.

This clonotype was recorded at least ten times. The chain joins TRBV27 to TRBJ2-7, with D perhaps matching TRBD1 or TRBD2 (5 bases each). CDR1 MNHEY and CDR2 SMNVEV come from the germline V gene (reference sequence). V dropped 8 bases and J dropped 4 bases, with 12 bases sitting between them. This CDR3 region has 12 residues. CDR3 sequence: CASGMGPYEQYF. CDR3 sequence (DNA): TGTGCCAGCGGTATGGGACCGTACGAGCAGTACTTC.

This chain joins TRBV6-1 and TRBJ2-7, with 8 bases that match TRBD2. V was clipped by 6 bases and J by 5 bases; unmatched bases: 12. The CDR3 runs 15 residues. From germline, CDR1 is MNHNS and CDR2 SASEGT. The CDR3 coding sequence is TGTGCCAGCAGGTCTCCAAAGACTAGCGAAAACGAGCAGTACTTC. Its translation: CASRSPKTSENEQYF.

This sequence joins TRBV7-6 and TRBJ2-7; TRBD2 aligns across 11 bases. Germline-derived CDR1 and CDR2 are SGHVS and FNYEAQ. With V trimmed by 3 bases and J by 3 bases, 4 bases remained unmatched. The CDR3 spans 15 residues. The CDR3 DNA sequence: TGTGCCAGCAGCTTGCTAGCGGGGGGAGACTACGAGCAGTACTTC. This gives the protein CASSLLAGGDYEQYF.

This clonotype was seen repeatedly, ten times or more. V is TRBV10-3 and J is TRBJ1-2; D unresolved. V gave up 0 bases and J gave up 5 bases, with 1 base separating them. There are 11 residues in the CDR3. In germline, CDR1 is ENHRY, CDR2 SYGVKD. The DNA of the CDR3 is TGTGCCATCAGTGAGTCGTATGGCTACACCTTC. Translation: CAISESYGYTF.

Only a few counts were recorded for this clonotype. This sequence joins TRBV5-1 and TRBJ1-1; D unclear. CDR1 is SGHRS and CDR2 is YFSETQ in the germline V gene. The CDR3 is 12 residues long. The V and J ends lost 5 bases and 4 bases respectively, with 9 bases between them. The CDR3 DNA follows: TGCGCCAGCAGGGCCCACGGCACTGAAGCTTTCTTT. It translates to CASRAHGTEAFF.

The V call is TRBV3-1, the J call TRBJ1-1; 8 nucleotides align to TRBD1. V trimming: 5 bases; J trimming: 0 bases; junction bases outside the gene matches: 11. The V gene's germline CDR1 is LGHDT and CDR2 YNNKEL (reference sequence). The CDR3 runs to 17 residues. Written as DNA, the CDR3 is TGTGCCAGCAGCAGCACAAACAGGGGGTACTTGAACACTGAAGCTTTCTTT. As protein: CASSSTNRGYLNTEAFF.

The chain links TRBV24-1 to TRBJ1-5, with D possibly matching TRBD1 (5 bases). There are 14 residues in the CDR3. Trimming removed 9 bases from V and 1 base from J, with 12 bases in between. CDR1 KGHDR and CDR2 SFDVKD come from the germline V gene. CDR3 protein: CATLFGASNQPQHF. The CDR3 DNA is TGTGCCACCCTTTTCGGGGCCAGCAATCAGCCCCAGCATTTT.

V gene TRBV27 combines with J gene TRBJ2-1; D call uncertain. The V end was cut by 5 bases, the J end by 6 bases, with 20 bases between. The CDR3 runs to 16 residues. The germline V gene encodes CDR1 MNHEY and CDR2 SMNVEV (reference sequence). In DNA form, the CDR3 reads TGTGCCAGCAGTCCCCGGACGCCCGATCGAGGCAATGAGCAGTTCTTC. Translating gives CASSPRTPDRGNEQFF.

There are a few counts of this clonotype. The J gene is TRBJ1-1, the V gene TRBV5-1; TRBD1 is a possible D gene (5 bases). CDR3 size: 14 residues. In germline, CDR1 is SGHRS, CDR2 YFSETQ. The V end lost 4 bases, the J end lost 1 base, and 11 bases lay between the germline ends. CDR3 DNA sequence: TGCGCCAGCAGCGGGGCGGGCAAGAACACTGAAGCTTTCTTT. Encoded protein: CASSGAGKNTEAFF.

The sample holds many counts of this clonotype. The rearrangement uses TRBV7-8 and TRBJ2-7, with 7 bases lining up with TRBD1. This CDR3 is 14 amino acids long. With V trimmed by 1 base and J by 6 bases, 6 bases remained unmatched. The germline V gene has CDR1 SGHVS and CDR2 FQNEAQ. Here the CDR3 reads CASSLDEGALEQYF. The CDR3 bases are TGTGCCAGCAGCTTAGATGAGGGGGCTCTCGAGCAGTACTTC.

This sequence joins TRBV20-1 and TRBJ1-4; TRBD1 matches 7 bases. The junction had 9 bases not matched to a gene; V was cut back by 6 bases and J by 5 bases. This CDR3 is built from 14 residues. Germline CDR1 reads DFQATT; CDR2 reads SNEGSKA (reference sequence). CDR3 sequence reads: CSANRQGRNEKLFF. The CDR3, as DNA: TGCAGTGCCAACAGACAGGGCAGAAATGAAAAACTGTTTTTT.

This chain connects TRBV18 to TRBJ2-3; D gene ambiguous. The ends were cut back, 11 bases at V and 0 bases at J, with 12 bases in the middle. CDR3 length: 13 amino acids. The V gene's germline CDR1 is KGHSH and CDR2 LQKENI. The CDR3 region has the DNA TGTGCCGGCGCGACCGCCAGCACAGATACGCAGTATTTT. As protein: CAGATASTDTQYF. The full variable domain, rest sourced from reference TRBV18 and TRBJ2-3, is NAGVMQNPRHLVRRRGQEARLRCSPMKGHSHVYWYRQLPEEGLKFMVYLQKENIIDESGMPKERFSAEFPKEGPSILRIQQVVRGDSAAYFCAGATASTDTQYFGPGTRLTVL.

This clonotype has a handful of counts. This chain connects TRBV12-3 or TRBV12-4 to TRBJ1-1, with a weak D call TRBD1 (5 bases). V dropped 0 bases and J dropped 3 bases, with 11 bases sitting between them. This CDR3 spans 15 amino acids. The CDR3: CASSLAPGAHTEAFF. In DNA, the CDR3 is TGTGCCAGCAGTTTAGCCCCTGGGGCGCACACTGAAGCTTTCTTT.

This clonotype has only a few counts. The gene calls are TRBV3-1 and TRBJ2-5, with D uncertain. Germline V gene lookup returns CDR1 LGHDT and CDR2 YNNKEL (reference sequence). V lost 3 bases to trimming and J lost 4 bases, with 9 bases between them. This CDR3 contains 13 residues. The DNA of the CDR3 is TGTGCCAGCAGCCAGGGCTGGGGAGAGACCCAGTACTTC. It translates to CASSQGWGETQYF.